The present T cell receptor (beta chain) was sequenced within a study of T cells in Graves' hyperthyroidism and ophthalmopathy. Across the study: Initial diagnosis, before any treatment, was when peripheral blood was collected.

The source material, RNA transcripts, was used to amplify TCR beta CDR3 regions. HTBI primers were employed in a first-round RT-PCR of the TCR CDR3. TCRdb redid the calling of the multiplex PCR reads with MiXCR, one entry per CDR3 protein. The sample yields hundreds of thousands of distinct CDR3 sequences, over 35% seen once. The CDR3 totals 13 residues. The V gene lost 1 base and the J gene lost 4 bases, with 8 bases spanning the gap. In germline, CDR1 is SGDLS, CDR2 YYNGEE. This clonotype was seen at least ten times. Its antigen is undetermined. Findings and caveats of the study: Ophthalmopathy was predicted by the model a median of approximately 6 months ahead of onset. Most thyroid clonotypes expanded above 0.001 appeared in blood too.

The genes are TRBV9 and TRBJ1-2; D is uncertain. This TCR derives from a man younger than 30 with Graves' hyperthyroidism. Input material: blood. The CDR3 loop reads CASSVQEGYGYTF. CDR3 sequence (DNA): TGTGCCAGCAGCGTACAGGAGGGCTATGGCTACACCTTC.